This TCR beta chain is drawn from a study of beta chain features in type 1 diabetes. Study-level information: Healthy donors resembled patients in age, gender and cell yields. Points from the study as a whole: Shorter TCRB CDR3s, moderately but significantly so, marked every one of the four CD4+ subsets in Type 1 diabetes patients.

A few counts support this clone. Its antigen is not identified. The sequenced template was cDNA made from the entire isolated RNA. TCRdb's table, derived via immunoSEQ multiplex PCR, lists solely in-frame clones and lacks some. The sample lists approximately 600,000 clones; over 10% were seen once. The receptor's source is a man aged 25 to 40 with type 1 diabetes. Sequenced: naive CD4+ T cells from blood.

CDR3 in DNA: TGCGCCAGCAGTCTGACCCGACTGGGTGGCTACACCTTC. Protein: CASSLTRLGGYTF. The rearrangement uses TRBV5-1 and TRBJ1-2, with unresolved D. The CDR3 covers 13 residues. Deletions cut 5 bases from V and 7 bases from J, with 15 bases between. CDR1 is SGHRS, CDR2 YFSETQ, per germline.